This T cell receptor (beta chain) was recorded in a study of CXCR3-negative and CXCR3-positive naive CD8 T cells. CD45RO-CCR7+CD27+CD95- was the phenotype of naive CD8+ T cells. 5' RACE that incorporated UMI labels was used to prepare the TRB cDNA libraries. From its re-call of the 5' RACE reads, TCRdb lists each CDR3 protein once, without DNA. The repertoire shows more than 45,000 distinct CDR3 sequences; the top ten hold roughly 0.42%. Findings and caveats of the study: The study found CXCR3 expression partially decreased after cryopreservation and ran most assays on fresh PBMCs. Unlike memory cells, which differed, naive CXCR3-negative and CXCR3-positive cells had similar TRBV-TRBJ usage. Naive CXCR3-positive cells had TRB CDR3s more hydrophobic than those of CXCR3-negative naive cells.

Turning to this clonotype: As yet, its antigen is unknown.

This CDR3 is built from 14 residues. Looked up from germline, CDR1 is LGHNA and CDR2 is YNFKEQ. This TCR was sampled from a human donor in good health. Some clones in this sample may be carry-over from other donors' samples. Sequenced material: naive CXCR3- CD8+ T cells from blood. Subset of the sample: CD45RO-CCR7+CD27+CD95- naive CD8+ T cells lacking CXCR3 (TNR3-). The chain carries TRBV4-2 and TRBJ2-1. CDR3: CASSQDQVGYEQFF.